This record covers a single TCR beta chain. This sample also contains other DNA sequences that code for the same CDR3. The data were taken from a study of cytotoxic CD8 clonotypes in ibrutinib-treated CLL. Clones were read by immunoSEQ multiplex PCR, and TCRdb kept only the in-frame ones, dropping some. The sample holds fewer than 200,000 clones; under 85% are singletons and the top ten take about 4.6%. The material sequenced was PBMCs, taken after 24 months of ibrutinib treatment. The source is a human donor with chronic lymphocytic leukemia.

The CDR3: CASSVVGGNTEAFF. The CDR3 DNA is TGTGCCAGCAGCGTAGTGGGGGGAAACACTGAAGCTTTCTTT. The genes are TRBV9 and TRBJ1-1, with D perhaps TRBD1 (5 bases). CDR1 and CDR2 from the germline V gene are SGDLS and YYNGEE. The CDR3 has 14 residues. Trimming removed 0 bases at V and 2 bases at J, with 8 bases between.